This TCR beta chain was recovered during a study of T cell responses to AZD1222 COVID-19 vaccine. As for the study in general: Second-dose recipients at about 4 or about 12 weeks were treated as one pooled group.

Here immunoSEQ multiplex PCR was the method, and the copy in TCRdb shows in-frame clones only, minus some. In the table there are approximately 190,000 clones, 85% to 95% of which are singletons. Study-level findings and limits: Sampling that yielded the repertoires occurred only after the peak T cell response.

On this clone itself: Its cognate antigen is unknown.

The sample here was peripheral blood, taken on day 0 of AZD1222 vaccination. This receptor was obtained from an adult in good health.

As DNA, the CDR3 is TGTGCCAGCTCACAACGCGAGACAAAAAACTCCTACGAGCAGTACTTC. It translates to CASSQRETKNSYEQYF. This sequence joins TRBV18 and TRBJ2-7; D is undetermined. This CDR3 region has 16 residues. Germline values: CDR1 KGHSH, CDR2 LQKENI. V shed 4 bases and J shed 0 bases, with 16 bases lying between them.